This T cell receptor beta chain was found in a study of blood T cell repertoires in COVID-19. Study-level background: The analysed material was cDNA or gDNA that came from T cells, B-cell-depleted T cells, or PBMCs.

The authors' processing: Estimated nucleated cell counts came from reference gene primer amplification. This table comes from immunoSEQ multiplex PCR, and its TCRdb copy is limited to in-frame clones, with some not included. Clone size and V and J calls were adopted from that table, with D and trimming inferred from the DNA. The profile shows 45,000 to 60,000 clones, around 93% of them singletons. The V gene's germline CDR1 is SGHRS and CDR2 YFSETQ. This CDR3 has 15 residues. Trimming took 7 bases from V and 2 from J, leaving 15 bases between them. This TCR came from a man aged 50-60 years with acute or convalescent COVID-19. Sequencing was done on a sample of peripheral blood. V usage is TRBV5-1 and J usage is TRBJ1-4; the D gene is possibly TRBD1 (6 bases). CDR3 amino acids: CASRLVGATNEKLFF. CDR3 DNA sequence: TGCGCCAGCCGGCTTGTGGGGGCGACTAATGAAAAACTGTTTTTT.